These 7 T cell receptor beta chains were sequenced from one sample in a study of T cell responses to AZD1222 COVID-19 vaccine. Sequencing used immunoSEQ multiplex PCR; TCRdb keeps in-frame clones, though not all of them. This sample has 140,000 or so clones, with about 89% found just once. The specimen was peripheral blood, collected 28 days after the second dose of the MenACWY control vaccine. The receptors were sampled from an adult who received the MenACWY meningococcal vaccine as a control.

The rearrangement joins TRBV12-3 or TRBV12-4 to TRBJ1-6, with D hard to call. There are 13 residues in the CDR3. Between the trimmed V and J ends, which lost 2 bases and 9 bases, there was a span of 8 bases. In DNA, the CDR3 is TGTGCCAGCAGTTTAAGCGGGCGTTCACCCCTCCACTTT. This translates into CASSLSGRSPLHF.

V is TRBV5-6 and J is TRBJ2-5; D gene unclear. Trimming left V 4 bases short and J 9 bases short, with 22 bases between. In germline, CDR1 is SGHDT, CDR2 YYEEEE. The CDR3 has 15 amino acids. The CDR3 region has the DNA TGTGCCAGCAGCCTCCAAGGCGCTGGCGAAAAGGCCCAGTACTTC. It specifies CASSLQGAGEKAQYF.

The chain combines TRBV29-1 with TRBJ2-3, with a weak D call TRBD2 (6 bases). The CDR3 totals 19 residues. V gave up 0 bases and J gave up 2 bases, with 24 bases separating them. In germline, CDR1 is SQVTM, CDR2 ANQGSEA. Here the CDR3 DNA reads TGCAGCGTTGAAGATCTGGTTTCGCGGCTCGGGGGAGTCACAGATACGCAGTATTTT. It yields the protein CSVEDLVSRLGGVTDTQYF.

This clone was detected a few times. The gene calls are TRBV28 and TRBJ2-1; 8 bases agree with TRBD1. This CDR3 is built from 14 residues. Germline CDR1 reads MDHEN; CDR2 reads SYDVKM. V lost 6 bases and J lost 6; bases outside the gene matches: 7. CDR3 DNA: TGTGCCAGCAGCTACATGACAGGGGTCAATGAGCAGTTCTTC. Protein sequence: CASSYMTGVNEQFF.

The chain has TRBV5-6 and TRBJ2-3; no clear D gene. V was cut by 4 bases and J by 6 bases, with 15 bases left in between. Germline V CDR1 and CDR2: SGHDT, YYEEEE. This CDR3 contains 14 residues. The CDR3: CASSPGETRDTQYF. CDR3 DNA: TGTGCCAGCAGCCCGGGCGAAACCCGGGATACGCAGTATTTT. Together with reference TRBV5-6 and TRBJ2-3, the CDR3 gives the full variable domain: DAGVTQSPTHLIKTRGQQVTLRCSPKSGHDTVSWYQQALGQGPQFIFQYYEEEERQRGNFPDRFSGHQFPNYSSELNVNALLLGDSALYLCASSPGETRDTQYFGPGTRLTVL.

J is TRBJ2-2 and V is TRBV11-2, with a possible D match to TRBD2 (6 bases). The CDR3 has 14 residues. Germline CDR1 and CDR2: SGHAT and FQNNGV. V lost 5 bases and J 5 bases, leaving 12 bases between the germline ends. The CDR3 here is CASSKLGGTGELFF. DNA of the CDR3: TGTGCCAGCAGCAAGTTGGGGGGTACCGGGGAGCTGTTTTTT.

This clone appeared a single time. The V gene is TRBV24-1, the J gene TRBJ2-7; D could derive from TRBD1 or TRBD2 (6 bases each). The CDR3 has 16 residues. V gave up 3 bases and J gave up 2 bases, with 16 bases separating them. CDR1 KGHDR and CDR2 SFDVKD come from the germline V gene. The CDR3, as DNA: TGTGCCACCAGTGATGGGGGAGGACAGAGCCCCTACGAGCAGTACTTC. This codes for CATSDGGGQSPYEQYF.